The 9 T cell receptor beta chains reported below all come from one sample, sequenced in a study of lymphopenia after photon versus proton radiotherapy. The assay was immunoSEQ multiplex PCR, and TCRdb's table has in-frame clones only and misses some. The repertoire holds just over 30,000 clones, about 93% seen once, with approximately 0.72% in the top ten. Material: peripheral blood, obtained from a patient treated with photon-based radiotherapy. Receptors were obtained from a woman aged 50 to 65 with cholangiocarcinoma.

The gene calls are TRBV19 and TRBJ1-5; 7 bases line up with TRBD1. The trim removed 5 bases at V and 3 bases at J, leaving 4 bases unmatched. CDR1 is LNHDA and CDR2 is SQIVND in the germline V gene (reference sequence). The CDR3 runs to 14 residues. CDR3 protein: CASSPTGDNQPQHF. In nucleotides, the CDR3 is TGTGCCAGTAGTCCAACAGGGGACAATCAGCCCCAGCATTTT.

The chain recombines TRBV29-1 with TRBJ2-2; D gene uncertain. V lost 5 bases, J lost 4 bases, and 14 bases lay in between. This CDR3 contains 14 residues. Germline CDR1 SQVTM, CDR2 ANQGSEA. In DNA form, the CDR3 reads TGCAGCGTTTCGACCCACGTCGGCACCGGGGAGCTGTTTTTT. It is translated as CSVSTHVGTGELFF.

This clone was recorded once. The rearrangement links TRBV7-2 to TRBJ2-5; D possibly corresponds to TRBD2 (5 bases). CDR3 size: 14 residues. V was trimmed by 2 bases and J by 5 bases, leaving 12 bases between them. CDR1 and CDR2 (germline): SGHTA, FQGNSA. This CDR3 is CASSLLAGGETQYF. CDR3 nucleotides: TGTGCCAGCAGCTTATTGGCGGGCGGGGAGACCCAGTACTTC.

The rearrangement joins TRBV18 to TRBJ2-7; D remains unclear. V was shortened by 1 base and J by 3 bases, with 10 bases between the two germline ends. The CDR3 totals 14 residues. Germline values: CDR1 KGHSH, CDR2 LQKENI. CDR3 bases: TGTGCCAGCTCACCACAGGACGTAAGCTACGAGCAGTACTTC. Protein: CASSPQDVSYEQYF. Complete variable domain (other parts from reference TRBV18 and TRBJ2-7): NAGVMQNPRHLVRRRGQEARLRCSPMKGHSHVYWYRQLPEEGLKFMVYLQKENIIDESGMPKERFSAEFPKEGPSILRIQQVVRGDSAAYFCASSPQDVSYEQYFGPGTRLTVT.

This chain connects TRBV27 to TRBJ1-6, with D unresolved. The CDR3 is 20 residues long. Germline CDR1 is MNHEY and CDR2 is SMNVEV (reference sequence). V lost 1 base and J 0 bases, leaving 19 bases between the germline ends. CDR3 amino acids: CASSLLGAAGRSSYNSPLHF. In DNA, the CDR3 is TGTGCCAGCAGTTTATTAGGTGCCGCGGGAAGAAGCTCCTATAATTCACCCCTCCACTTT.

The chain has TRBV19 and TRBJ2-1, with 10 bases lining up with TRBD1. This CDR3 is 14 amino acids long. The trim removed 8 bases at V and 7 bases at J, leaving 8 bases unmatched. In germline, CDR1 is LNHDA, CDR2 SQIVND (reference sequence). The CDR3 loop reads CASVPGQGRNEQFF. The CDR3 coding sequence is TGTGCCAGTGTCCCGGGACAGGGGCGGAATGAGCAGTTCTTC.

The chain couples TRBV5-4 to TRBJ2-7; the D gene is possibly TRBD2 (7 bases). The CDR3 consists of 15 residues. V was clipped by 4 bases and J by 5 bases, with 19 bases between them. Germline assignment: CDR1 SGHNT and CDR2 YYREEE (reference sequence). CDR3: CASSLPDRGANEQYF. The CDR3 DNA is TGTGCCAGCAGCCTACCCGACCGGGGGGCGAACGAGCAGTACTTC. Combining the CDR3 with reference TRBV5-4 and TRBJ2-7 gives the whole variable domain ETGVTQSPTHLIKTRGQQVTLRCSSQSGHNTVSWYQQALGQGPQFIFQYYREEENGRGNFPPRFSGLQFPNYSSELNVNALELDDSALYLCASSLPDRGANEQYFGPGTRLTVT.

The chain uses TRBV27 and TRBJ2-7; D perhaps matches TRBD2 (6 bases). The CDR3 covers 15 residues. CDR1 and CDR2 from the germline V gene are MNHEY and SMNVEV (reference sequence). The V end lost 5 bases, the J end lost 2 bases, and 16 bases lay between the germline ends. The chain's CDR3 is CASSDRPGSTYEQYF. CDR3 bases: TGTGCCAGCAGTGACCGACCCGGGAGCACCTACGAGCAGTACTTC.

V and J are TRBV25-1 and TRBJ2-1; 14 bases map to TRBD2. The V and J ends lost 5 bases and 10 bases, in that order; junction bases with no gene match: 7. The CDR3 runs to 15 residues. CDR1 is MGHDK and CDR2 is SYGVNS in the germline V gene. The CDR3 protein is CASSPGTSGGWEQFF. The CDR3 DNA is TGTGCCAGCAGTCCCGGGACTAGCGGGGGCTGGGAGCAGTTCTTC.